These 23 T cell receptor beta chains originate from one sample sequenced in a study of shared clonotypes between healthy human individuals. CD45RO-negative CD8 cells positively selected for CCR7 made up the naive population, which excluded terminally differentiated effector memory CD45RA+ cells. Measured with immunoSEQ multiplex PCR; TCRdb has only the in-frame clones, and not every one. The table lists about 2.1 million clones, 93% of them singletons, with approximately 1.6% in the top ten. Sequenced sample: naive CD8+ T cells from PBMCs. The receptor source for this set is a man aged 18 to 30 in good health. Some clones in this sample may be carry-over from other donors' samples.

This clone was recorded only once. The chain links TRBV27 to TRBJ2-7; 8 bases agree with TRBD2. The germline CDR1 and CDR2 sequences are MNHEY and SMNVEV (reference sequence). This CDR3 region has 16 residues. V trimming: 4 bases; J trimming: 2 bases; junction bases outside the gene matches: 10. CDR3 loop: CASSSSQREIPYEQYF. CDR3 coding DNA: TGTGCCAGCAGTTCCTCACAGCGGGAGATCCCCTACGAGCAGTACTTC.

This rearrangement joins TRBV30 to TRBJ1-1; D might be TRBD1 (6 bases). The CDR3 is 17 amino acids. From germline, CDR1 is GTSNPN and CDR2 SVGIG (reference sequence). V dropped 0 bases and J dropped 4 bases, with 21 bases sitting between them. The CDR3 nucleotides read TGTGCCTGGAGTGTACGACGGGTAAGGGGGGAAACCACTGAAGCTTTCTTT. It codes for CAWSVRRVRGETTEAFF.

J is TRBJ1-1 and V is TRBV6-5; weak D call: TRBD1 (6 bases). Trimming took 6 bases from V and 0 from J, leaving 17 bases between them. The CDR3 is 16 amino acids. The germline CDR1 and CDR2 sequences are MNHEY and SVGAGI. The CDR3 sequence is CASRYARGSMNTEAFF. In DNA form, the CDR3 reads TGTGCCAGCAGATACGCCAGGGGAAGTATGAACACTGAAGCTTTCTTT.

This clone showed up just once. The chain combines TRBV6-4 with TRBJ1-3; 12 nucleotides match TRBD1. From germline, CDR1 is MRHNA and CDR2 SNTAGT. J gave up 1 base and V 4 bases, and 14 bases lay outside the gene matches. The CDR3 consists of 20 residues. The CDR3 coding sequence is TGTGCCAGCAGTGGCTGGGACAGGGGGCCTCTACGAAATTCTGGAAACACCATATATTTT. This translates into CASSGWDRGPLRNSGNTIYF.

With respect to this clone: Different DNA sequences within this sample yield the same CDR3. The J gene is TRBJ2-7, the V gene TRBV11-2; 7 bases fit TRBD2. Germline CDR1 SGHAT, CDR2 FQNNGV. V shed 1 base, J shed 3 bases, and the junction held 6 bases outside the gene matches. This CDR3 has 15 residues. CDR3 residues: CASSLGASGHYEQYF. CDR3 in DNA: TGTGCCAGCAGCTTAGGGGCTAGCGGTCACTACGAGCAGTACTTC.

The gene calls are TRBV27 and TRBJ1-2; TRBD1 matches at 7 bases. This CDR3 comprises 15 residues. V was pared by 5 bases and J by 5 bases, with 11 bases of the junction left unmatched. Per the germline V gene, CDR1 is MNHEY and CDR2 is SMNVEV (reference sequence). The CDR3 loop reads CASSLSRGTVYGYTF. In DNA form, the CDR3 reads TGTGCCAGCAGTCTCTCCCGCGGGACAGTATATGGCTACACCTTC.

The chain joins TRBV6-5 to TRBJ1-1; no clear D. This CDR3 is built from 13 residues. With 4 bases removed from V and 1 base from J, the gap between germline ends came to 7 bases. Germline CDR1 MNHEY, CDR2 SVGAGI. CDR3 bases: TGTGCCAGCAGTTGGGTGACGAACACTGAAGCTTTCTTT. Translated, it gives CASSWVTNTEAFF.

This sequence joins TRBV6-1 and TRBJ2-1; TRBD2 matches 7 bases. J gave up 9 bases and V 3 bases, and 5 bases lay outside the gene matches. Germline V CDR1 and CDR2: MNHNS, SASEGT. This CDR3 has 13 amino acids. DNA for the CDR3: TGTGCCAGCAGTGAGCTCTGGGGGGGTGAGCAGTTCTTC. Its protein is CASSELWGGEQFF.

This chain uses TRBV5-8 with TRBJ2-5; D unclear. Germline-derived CDR1 and CDR2 are SGHTS and YDEGEE. The CDR3 totals 14 residues. Trimming took 0 bases from V and 5 from J, leaving 11 bases between them. CDR3 nucleotides: TGTGCCAGCAGCTTGGTACAGCGAAGGGAGACCCAGTACTTC. It specifies CASSLVQRRETQYF. Supplemented by reference TRBV5-8 and TRBJ2-5, the full variable domain reads EAGVTQSPTHLIKTRGQQATLRCSPISGHTSVYWYQQALGLGLQFLLWYDEGEERNRGNFPPRFSGRQFPNYSSELNVNALELEDSALYLCASSLVQRRETQYFGPGTRLLVL.

Turning to this clone: Other DNA sequences from this sample encode an identical CDR3 as well. The chain recombines TRBV5-6 with TRBJ2-7; 9 positions agree with TRBD2. The germline V gene encodes CDR1 SGHDT and CDR2 YYEEEE. This CDR3 is 14 amino acids long. V was clipped by 0 bases and J by 4 bases; unmatched bases: 2. CDR3 nucleotide sequence: TGTGCCAGCAGCTTGGGACTAGCGGTTTACGAGCAGTACTTC. Residues: CASSLGLAVYEQYF.

The V and J genes are TRBV7-9 and TRBJ2-7; D gene unclear. CDR1 SEHNR and CDR2 FQNEAQ come from the germline V gene (reference sequence). V lost 5 bases and J 6 bases, leaving 17 bases between the germline ends. The CDR3 runs 14 residues. Here the CDR3 reads CASSRSLASGEQYF. For the CDR3, the DNA is TGTGCCAGCAGCCGCAGCCTTGCCTCCGGCGAGCAGTACTTC.

This chain joins TRBV9 and TRBJ2-1, with D possibly TRBD2 on 7 matching bases. CDR3 length equals 16 residues. Germline CDR1 reads SGDLS; CDR2 reads YYNGEE. V was cut by 0 bases and J by 6 bases, with 16 bases left in between. CDR3 in amino acids: CASSVAPGGAVNEQFF. The CDR3 DNA reads TGTGCCAGCAGCGTAGCTCCGGGGGGCGCTGTCAATGAGCAGTTCTTC.

The rearrangement uses TRBV27 and TRBJ1-1; D remains unclear. The ends were cut back, 3 bases at V and 1 base at J, with 12 bases in the middle. Germline-derived CDR1 and CDR2 are MNHEY and SMNVEV (reference sequence). The CDR3 runs to 15 residues. CDR3 protein: CASSFSWGANTEAFF. The DNA of the CDR3 is TGTGCCAGCAGTTTTTCATGGGGAGCGAACACTGAAGCTTTCTTT.

The CDR3 DNA follows: TGTGCCAGCAGCCCCAGATGGGCGGGAGGCATGCACGAGCAGTACTTC. This sequence encodes CASSPRWAGGMHEQYF. The genes are TRBV14 and TRBJ2-7; 8 bases agree with TRBD2. The V segment lost 4 bases and the J segment 5 bases; nucleotides outside the gene matches: 13. Germline V gene data show CDR1 as SGHDN and CDR2 as FVKESK. The CDR3 has 16 residues.

The chain has TRBV29-1 and TRBJ1-5, with D unclear. V lost 3 bases and J 0 bases, leaving 9 bases between the germline ends. This CDR3 has 14 amino acids. Germline assignment: CDR1 SQVTM and CDR2 ANQGSEA. Written as DNA, the CDR3 is TGCAGCGTTGACGGTGGGGATAGCAATCAGCCCCAGCATTTT. Protein sequence: CSVDGGDSNQPQHF.

This chain connects TRBV2 to TRBJ2-7; D is undetermined. This CDR3 is built from 14 residues. Trimming cost V 1 base and J 0 bases, with 7 bases left between them. Germline V gives CDR1 SNHLY, CDR2 FYNNEI. CDR3 nucleotides: TGTGCCAGCAGTGAAGACAGCGTCTCCTACGAGCAGTACTTC. Its protein is CASSEDSVSYEQYF. Based on the CDR3 plus reference TRBV2 and TRBJ2-7, the full variable domain is EPEVTQTPSHQVTQMGQEVILRCVPISNHLYFYWYRQILGQKVEFLVSFYNNEISEKSEIFDDQFSVERPDGSNFTLKIRSTKLEDSAMYFCASSEDSVSYEQYFGPGTRLTVT.

CDR3 residues: CATSRFSTGDPYEQYF. In DNA form, the CDR3 reads TGTGCCACCAGCAGATTCAGTACAGGGGATCCCTACGAGCAGTACTTC. The J gene is TRBJ2-7, the V gene TRBV15, with 7 bases fitting TRBD1. The CDR3 is 16 residues long. CDR1 LNHNV and CDR2 YYDKDF come from the germline V gene (reference sequence). Trimming at V came to 2 bases and at J to 2 bases, leaving 9 bases not matched to a gene.

The rearrangement joins TRBV5-1 to TRBJ2-5; D perhaps matches TRBD1 (5 bases). Germline lookup yields CDR1 SGHRS and CDR2 YFSETQ. The CDR3 has 15 amino acids. V lost 0 bases, J lost 5 bases, and 14 bases lay in between. The CDR3 DNA follows: TGCGCCAGCAGCTTGGTCCGGAGCCCAGGGGAGACCCAGTACTTC. This codes for CASSLVRSPGETQYF.

In the case of this clone: Other DNA sequences in this specimen translate into the identical CDR3. V usage is TRBV6-4 and J usage is TRBJ2-1; 8 bases map to TRBD2. CDR3 length: 15 residues. Germline assignment: CDR1 MRHNA and CDR2 SNTAGT. The J segment lost 2 bases and the V segment lost 2 bases, leaving 2 bases of the junction unmatched. The chain's CDR3 is CASSDREGPYNEQFF. CDR3 nucleotides: TGTGCCAGCAGTGACCGGGAGGGCCCCTACAATGAGCAGTTCTTC.

This rearrangement joins TRBV7-3 to TRBJ2-7; 10 bases align to TRBD1. Germline V gene data show CDR1 as SGHTA and CDR2 as FQGTGA. V gave up 5 bases and J gave up 3 bases; unmatched junction bases: 10. The CDR3 consists of 16 residues. The CDR3 region is CASSPRGDRGNYEQYF. The CDR3 DNA is TGTGCCAGCAGCCCCCGGGGGGACAGGGGAAACTACGAGCAGTACTTC.

The rearrangement joins TRBV25-1 to TRBJ2-7; 10 bases align to TRBD2. The J segment lost 4 bases and the V segment lost 2 bases, leaving 2 bases of the junction unmatched. This CDR3 has 14 residues. Germline values: CDR1 MGHDK, CDR2 SYGVNS. The CDR3 bases are TGTGCCAGCAGTGAAGGGACTAGCGAGTACGAGCAGTACTTC. As protein: CASSEGTSEYEQYF.

This chain connects TRBV7-2 to TRBJ1-5; possible D gene TRBD1, 6 bases. Germline CDR1 and CDR2: SGHTA and FQGNSA. V was trimmed by 7 bases and J by 0 bases, leaving 13 bases between them. The CDR3 has 15 amino acids. The CDR3 DNA reads TGTGCCAGCACCGCTCAGGGGTATAGCAATCAGCCCCAGCATTTT. Amino acid sequence: CASTAQGYSNQPQHF. Full variable domain (rest looked up from reference TRBV7-2 and TRBJ1-5): GAGVSQSPSNKVTEKGKDVELRCDPISGHTALYWYRQSLGQGLEFLIYFQGNSAPDKSGLPSDRFSAERTGGSVSTLTIQRTQQEDSAVYLCASTAQGYSNQPQHFGDGTRLSIL.

V gene TRBV6-1 combines with J gene TRBJ2-3, with D perhaps TRBD2 (6 bases). The CDR3 contains 16 residues. The V gene's germline CDR1 is MNHNS and CDR2 SASEGT. V shed 0 bases and J shed 4 bases, with 14 bases lying between them. Here the CDR3 reads CASSEAGWQRADTQYF. The CDR3 coding sequence is TGTGCCAGCAGTGAAGCTGGATGGCAGCGGGCAGATACGCAGTATTTT.